A selection of T cell receptor beta chains follows, all from one sample in a study of blood T cell repertoires in COVID-19. The assay was immunoSEQ multiplex PCR, and TCRdb's table has in-frame clones only and misses some. The table includes 160,000 or so clones, approximately 88% detected once. The sample consisted of peripheral blood. These receptors all stem from a man aged 60 to 69 with acute or convalescent COVID-19. Each CDR3 is given without its conserved first and last residue.

>TRBJ1-4|TRBV9
ASSAKTGVDEKLF
>TRBJ2-3|TRBV29-1
SVVKGAHSTDTQY
>TRBJ1-2|TRBV4-2
ASSQGLYGYT
>TRBJ1-1|TRBV7-9
ASSLKVSVNTEAF
>TRBJ2-7|TRBV7-9
ASSPRGSYEQY
>TRBJ1-1|TRBV11-1
ASSYRVRDTEAF
>TRBJ2-1|TRBV15
ATRSLDSSYNEQF
>TRBJ2-3|TRBV9
ASSVDRRGTDTQY
>TRBJ2-3|TRBV5-4
ASSLVAGGLSTDTQY
>TRBJ2-2|TRBV7-6
ASSRRGWGTGELF
>TRBJ1-4|TRBV3-1/TRBV3-2
ASSRGQGATNEKLF
>TRBJ1-2|TRBV7-9
ASSLGRADGYT
>TRBJ2-3|TRBV9
ASSVRTGGTDTQY
>TRBJ1-2|TRBV18
ASSIGDYGYT
>TRBJ1-5|TRBV19
ASSIELGQTNQPQH
>TRBJ2-2|TRBV7-2
ASSLVRGKAGELF
>TRBJ1-5|TRBV2
ASSSQQLGNQPQH